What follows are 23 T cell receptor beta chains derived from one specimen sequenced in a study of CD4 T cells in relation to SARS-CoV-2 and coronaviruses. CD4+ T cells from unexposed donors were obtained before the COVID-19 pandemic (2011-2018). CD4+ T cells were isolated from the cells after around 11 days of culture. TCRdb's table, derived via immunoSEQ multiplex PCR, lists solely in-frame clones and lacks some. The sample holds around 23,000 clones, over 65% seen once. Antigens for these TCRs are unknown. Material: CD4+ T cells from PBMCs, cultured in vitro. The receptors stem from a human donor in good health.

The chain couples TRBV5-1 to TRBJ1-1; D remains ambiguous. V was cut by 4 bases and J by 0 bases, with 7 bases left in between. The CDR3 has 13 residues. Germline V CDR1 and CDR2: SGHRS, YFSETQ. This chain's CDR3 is CASSEPLNTEAFF. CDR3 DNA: TGCGCCAGCAGCGAGCCACTGAACACTGAAGCTTTCTTT.

The CDR3 loop is CSASLLAGEGSDNEQFF. The CDR3 DNA is TGCAGTGCTAGTTTACTAGCGGGAGAGGGAAGCGACAATGAGCAGTTCTTC. The rearrangement joins TRBV20-1 to TRBJ2-1; 11 bases fit TRBD2. Germline trimming cut 3 bases from V and 5 bases from J; bases unmatched to any gene: 12. The CDR3 covers 17 residues. Germline V gene data show CDR1 as DFQATT and CDR2 as SNEGSKA (reference sequence).

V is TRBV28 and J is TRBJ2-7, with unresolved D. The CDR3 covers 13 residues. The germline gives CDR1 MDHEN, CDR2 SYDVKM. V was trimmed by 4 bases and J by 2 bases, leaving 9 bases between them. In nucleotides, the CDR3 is TGTGCCAGCAGTTGGGCAGAAACCTACGAGCAGTACTTC. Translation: CASSWAETYEQYF.

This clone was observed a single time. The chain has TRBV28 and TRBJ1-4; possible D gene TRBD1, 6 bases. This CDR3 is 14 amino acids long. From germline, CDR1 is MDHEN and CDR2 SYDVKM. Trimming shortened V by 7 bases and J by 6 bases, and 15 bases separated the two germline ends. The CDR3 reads CASKVPGADEKLFF. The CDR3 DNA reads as TGTGCCAGCAAGGTCCCAGGGGCGGATGAAAAACTGTTTTTT. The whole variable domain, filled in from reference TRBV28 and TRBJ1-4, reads DVKVTQSSRYLVKRTGEKVFLECVQDMDHENMFWYRQDPGLGLRLIYFSYDVKMKEKGDIPEGYSVSREKKERFSLILESASTNQTSMYLCASKVPGADEKLFFGSGTQLSVL.

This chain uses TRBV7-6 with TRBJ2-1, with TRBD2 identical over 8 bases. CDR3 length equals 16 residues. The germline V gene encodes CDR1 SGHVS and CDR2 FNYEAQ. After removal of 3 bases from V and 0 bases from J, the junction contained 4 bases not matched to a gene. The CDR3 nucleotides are TGTGCCAGCAGCTTTCTCAGCGGGAGCTCCTACAATGAGCAGTTCTTC. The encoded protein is CASSFLSGSSYNEQFF.

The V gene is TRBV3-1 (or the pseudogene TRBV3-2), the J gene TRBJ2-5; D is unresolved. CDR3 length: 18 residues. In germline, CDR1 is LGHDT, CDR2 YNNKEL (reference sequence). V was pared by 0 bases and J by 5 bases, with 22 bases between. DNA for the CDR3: TGTGCCAGCAGCCAAGATTCGACACTGTACCGGGCTGGGGAGACCCAGTACTTC. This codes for CASSQDSTLYRAGETQYF.

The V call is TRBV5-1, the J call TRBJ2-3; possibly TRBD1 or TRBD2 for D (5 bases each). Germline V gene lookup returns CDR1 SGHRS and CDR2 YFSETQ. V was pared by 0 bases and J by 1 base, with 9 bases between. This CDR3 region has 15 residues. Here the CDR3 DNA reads TGCGCCAGCAGCTTGGAGGGACGACGCACAGATACGCAGTATTTT. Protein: CASSLEGRRTDTQYF.

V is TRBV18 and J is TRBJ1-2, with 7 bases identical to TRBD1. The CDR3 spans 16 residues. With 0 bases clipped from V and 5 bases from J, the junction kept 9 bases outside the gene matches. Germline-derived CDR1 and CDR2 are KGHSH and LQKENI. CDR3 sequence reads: CASSPPGQLLGYGYTF. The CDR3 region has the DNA TGTGCCAGCTCACCACCGGGACAGTTGTTAGGGTATGGCTACACCTTC.

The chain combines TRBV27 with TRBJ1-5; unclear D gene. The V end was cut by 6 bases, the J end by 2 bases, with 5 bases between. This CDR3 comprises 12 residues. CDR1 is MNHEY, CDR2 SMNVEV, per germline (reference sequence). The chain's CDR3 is CASRGGNQPQHF. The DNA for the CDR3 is TGTGCCAGCAGAGGTGGCAATCAGCCCCAGCATTTT.

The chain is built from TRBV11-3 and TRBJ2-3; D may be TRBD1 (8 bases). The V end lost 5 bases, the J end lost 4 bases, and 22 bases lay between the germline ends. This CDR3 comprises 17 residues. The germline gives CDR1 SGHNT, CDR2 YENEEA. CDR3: CASSPGGGQGLADTQYF. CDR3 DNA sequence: TGTGCCAGCAGCCCGGGGGGTGGACAGGGCCTGGCAGATACGCAGTATTTT. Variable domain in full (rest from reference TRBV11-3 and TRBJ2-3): EAGVVQSPRYKIIEKKQPVAFWCNPISGHNTLYWYLQNLGQGPELLIRYENEEAVDDSQLPKDRFSAERLKGVDSTLKIQPAELGDSAVYLCASSPGGGQGLADTQYFGPGTRLTVL.

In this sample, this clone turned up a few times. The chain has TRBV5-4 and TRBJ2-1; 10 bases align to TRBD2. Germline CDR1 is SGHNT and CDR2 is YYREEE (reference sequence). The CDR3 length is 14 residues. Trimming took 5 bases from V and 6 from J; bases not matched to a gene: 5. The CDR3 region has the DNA TGTGCCAGCAGTCAGCGGGAGGGGTCCAATGAGCAGTTCTTC. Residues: CASSQREGSNEQFF.

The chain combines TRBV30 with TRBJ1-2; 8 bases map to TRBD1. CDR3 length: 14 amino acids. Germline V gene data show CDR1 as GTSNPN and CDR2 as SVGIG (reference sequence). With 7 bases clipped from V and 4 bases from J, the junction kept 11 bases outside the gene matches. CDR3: CASNRDRTTYGYTF. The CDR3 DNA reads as TGTGCCTCCAACCGGGACAGGACGACCTATGGCTACACCTTC.

DNA of the CDR3: TGTGCCAGCAGTCTTACAGGGAACTATGGCTACACCTTC. Translated: CASSLTGNYGYTF. V gene TRBV28 combines with J gene TRBJ1-2; D may be TRBD1 (6 bases). This CDR3 has 13 amino acids. The germline gives CDR1 MDHEN, CDR2 SYDVKM. V was pared by 5 bases and J by 2 bases, with 9 bases between.

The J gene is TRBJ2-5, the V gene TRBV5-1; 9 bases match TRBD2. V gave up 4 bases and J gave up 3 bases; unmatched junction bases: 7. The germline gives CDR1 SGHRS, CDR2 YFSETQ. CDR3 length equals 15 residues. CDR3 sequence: CASSPGSSGKETQYF. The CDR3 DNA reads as TGCGCCAGCAGCCCTGGATCTAGCGGGAAAGAGACCCAGTACTTC.

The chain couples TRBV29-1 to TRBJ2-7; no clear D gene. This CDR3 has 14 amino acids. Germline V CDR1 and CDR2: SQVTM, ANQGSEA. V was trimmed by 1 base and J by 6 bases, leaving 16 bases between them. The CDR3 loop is CSVEGPQVPSEQYF. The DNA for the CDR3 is TGCAGCGTTGAAGGTCCCCAGGTCCCGTCCGAGCAGTACTTC.

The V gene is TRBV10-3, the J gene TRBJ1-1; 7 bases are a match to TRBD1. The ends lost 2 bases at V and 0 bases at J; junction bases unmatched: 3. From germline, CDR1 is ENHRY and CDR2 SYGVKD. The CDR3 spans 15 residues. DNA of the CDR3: TGTGCCATCAGTGAGACCGGACAGGTGAACACTGAAGCTTTCTTT. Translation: CAISETGQVNTEAFF.

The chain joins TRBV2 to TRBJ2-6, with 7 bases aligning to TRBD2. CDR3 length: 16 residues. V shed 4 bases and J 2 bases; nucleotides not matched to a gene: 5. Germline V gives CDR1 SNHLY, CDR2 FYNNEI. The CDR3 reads CASSAWGRAGANVLTF. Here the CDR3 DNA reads TGTGCCAGCAGTGCATGGGGGAGGGCTGGGGCCAACGTCCTGACTTTC.

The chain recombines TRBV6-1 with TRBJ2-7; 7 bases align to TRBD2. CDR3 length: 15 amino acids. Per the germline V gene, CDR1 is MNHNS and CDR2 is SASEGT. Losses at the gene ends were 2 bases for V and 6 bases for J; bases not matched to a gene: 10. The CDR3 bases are TGTGCCAGCAGTGAAAAAGAGGCGGGAGTGAGCGAGCAGTACTTC. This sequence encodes CASSEKEAGVSEQYF.

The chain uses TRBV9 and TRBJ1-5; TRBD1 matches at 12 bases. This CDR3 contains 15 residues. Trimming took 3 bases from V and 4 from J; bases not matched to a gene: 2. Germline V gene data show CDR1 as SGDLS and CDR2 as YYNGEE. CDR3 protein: CASSAGQGANQPQHF. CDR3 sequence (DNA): TGTGCCAGCAGCGCGGGACAGGGGGCTAATCAGCCCCAGCATTTT.

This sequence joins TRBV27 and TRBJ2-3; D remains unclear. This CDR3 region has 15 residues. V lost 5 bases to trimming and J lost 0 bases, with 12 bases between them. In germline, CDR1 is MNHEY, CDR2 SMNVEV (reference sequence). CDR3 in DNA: TGTGCCAGCAGTCCAACCCGTTCTAGCACAGATACGCAGTATTTT. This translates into CASSPTRSSTDTQYF.

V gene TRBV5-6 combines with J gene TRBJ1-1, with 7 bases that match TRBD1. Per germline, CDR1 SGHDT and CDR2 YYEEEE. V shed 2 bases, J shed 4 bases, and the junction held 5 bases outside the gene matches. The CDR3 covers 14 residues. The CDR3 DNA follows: TGTGCCAGCAGCTTACCGACAGGGATCACTGAAGCTTTCTTT. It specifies CASSLPTGITEAFF.

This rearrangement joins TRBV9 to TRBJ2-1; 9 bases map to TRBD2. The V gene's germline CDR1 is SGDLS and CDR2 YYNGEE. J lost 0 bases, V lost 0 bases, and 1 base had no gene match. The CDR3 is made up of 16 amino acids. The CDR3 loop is CASSVGLADSYNEQFF. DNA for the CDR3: TGTGCCAGCAGCGTAGGACTAGCGGACTCCTACAATGAGCAGTTCTTC.

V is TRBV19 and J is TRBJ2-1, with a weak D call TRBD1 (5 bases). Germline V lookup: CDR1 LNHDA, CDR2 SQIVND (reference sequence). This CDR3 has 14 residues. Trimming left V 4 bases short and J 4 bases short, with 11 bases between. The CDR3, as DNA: TGTGCCAGTAGTAGGGGCCTAGGGTACAATGAGCAGTTCTTC. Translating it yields CASSRGLGYNEQFF.